The T cell receptor beta chain under discussion was sequenced for a study of T cell responses to AZD1222 COVID-19 vaccine. The overall study: Pooled together were second doses at about 4 or about 12 weeks.

The CDR3 loop spans 16 amino acids. Germline V CDR1 and CDR2: SGHTA, FQGNSA. Trimming cost V 5 bases and J 7 bases; bases outside gene matches: 14. Using immunoSEQ multiplex PCR, the repertoire was profiled, and TCRdb retains in-frame clones only, with some absent. The sample consists of 120,000 to 150,000 clones, roughly 89% of them appearing once. The sequences come from peripheral blood, collected on day 0 of AZD1222 vaccination. The rearrangement uses TRBV7-2 and TRBJ2-1, with 7 bases matching TRBD1. The sequence derives from an adult in good health. The DNA of the CDR3 is TGTGCCAGCAGCCCCCGAGAAGGGGGCTTCGGTAATGAGCAGTTCTTC. Protein: CASSPREGGFGNEQFF.